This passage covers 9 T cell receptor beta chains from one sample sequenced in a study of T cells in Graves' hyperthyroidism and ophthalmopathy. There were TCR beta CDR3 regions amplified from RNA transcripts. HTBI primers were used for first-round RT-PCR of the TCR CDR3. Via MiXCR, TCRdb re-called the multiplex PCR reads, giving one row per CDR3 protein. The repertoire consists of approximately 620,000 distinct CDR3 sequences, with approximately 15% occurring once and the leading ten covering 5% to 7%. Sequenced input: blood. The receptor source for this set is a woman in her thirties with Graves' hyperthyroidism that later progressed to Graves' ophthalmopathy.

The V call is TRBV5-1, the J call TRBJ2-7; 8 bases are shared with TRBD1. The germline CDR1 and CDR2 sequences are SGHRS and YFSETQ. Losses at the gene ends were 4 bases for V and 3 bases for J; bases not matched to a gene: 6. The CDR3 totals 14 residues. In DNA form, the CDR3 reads TGCGCCAGCAGCGAAGGACAGGGACGCTACGAGCAGTACTTC. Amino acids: CASSEGQGRYEQYF.

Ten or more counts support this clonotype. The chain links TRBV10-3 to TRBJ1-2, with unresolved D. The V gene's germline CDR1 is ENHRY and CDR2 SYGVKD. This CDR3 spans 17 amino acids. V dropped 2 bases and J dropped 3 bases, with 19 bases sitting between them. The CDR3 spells CAISENVGAGNDYGYTF. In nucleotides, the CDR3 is TGTGCCATCAGTGAGAATGTAGGAGCCGGGAACGACTATGGCTACACCTTC.

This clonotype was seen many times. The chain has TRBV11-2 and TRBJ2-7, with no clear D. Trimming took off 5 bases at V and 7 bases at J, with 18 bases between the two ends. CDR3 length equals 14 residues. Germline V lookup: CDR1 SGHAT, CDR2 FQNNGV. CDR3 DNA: TGTGCCAGCAGCGGGCTTGTGGGCCTCGGAGAGCAGTACTTC. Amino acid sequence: CASSGLVGLGEQYF.

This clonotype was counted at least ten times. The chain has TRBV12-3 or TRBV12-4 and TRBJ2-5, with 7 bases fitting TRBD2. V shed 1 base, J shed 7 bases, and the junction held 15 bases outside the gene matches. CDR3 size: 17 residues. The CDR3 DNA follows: TGTGCCAGCAGTTTAGAGTCTTTGAGGGAGGGGAAAGCGACCCAGTACTTC. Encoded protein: CASSLESLREGKATQYF.

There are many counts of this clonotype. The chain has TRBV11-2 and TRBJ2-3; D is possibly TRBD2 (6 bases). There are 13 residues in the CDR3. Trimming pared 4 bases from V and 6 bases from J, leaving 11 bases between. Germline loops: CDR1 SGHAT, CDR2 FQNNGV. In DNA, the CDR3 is TGTGCCAGCAGCTGGGGGGTGGCGGATACGCAGTATTTT. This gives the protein CASSWGVADTQYF.

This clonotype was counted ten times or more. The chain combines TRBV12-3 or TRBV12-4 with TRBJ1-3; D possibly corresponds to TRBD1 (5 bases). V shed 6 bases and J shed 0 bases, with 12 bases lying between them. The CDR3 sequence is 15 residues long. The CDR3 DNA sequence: TGTGCCAGCAGCACTAGACAGCACTCTGGAAACACCATATATTTT. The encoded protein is CASSTRQHSGNTIYF.

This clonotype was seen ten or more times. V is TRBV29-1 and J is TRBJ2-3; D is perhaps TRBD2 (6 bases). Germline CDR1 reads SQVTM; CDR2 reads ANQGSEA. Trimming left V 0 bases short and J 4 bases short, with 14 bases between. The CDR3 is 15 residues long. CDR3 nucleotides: TGCAGCGTTGAAGATTGGGGGGAGGCGTCAGATACGCAGTATTTT. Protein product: CSVEDWGEASDTQYF.

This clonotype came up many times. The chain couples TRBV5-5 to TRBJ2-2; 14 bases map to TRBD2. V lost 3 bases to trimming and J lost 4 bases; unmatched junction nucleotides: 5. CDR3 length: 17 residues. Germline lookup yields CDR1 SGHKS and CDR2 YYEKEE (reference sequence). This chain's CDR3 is CASSWGTSGSVTGELFF. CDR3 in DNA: TGTGCCAGCAGCTGGGGGACTAGCGGGAGTGTCACCGGGGAGCTGTTTTTT.

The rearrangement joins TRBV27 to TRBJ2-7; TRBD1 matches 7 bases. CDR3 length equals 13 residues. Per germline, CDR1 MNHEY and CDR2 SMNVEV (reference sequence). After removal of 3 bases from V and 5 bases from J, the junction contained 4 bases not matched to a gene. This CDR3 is CASSFSTGHEQYF. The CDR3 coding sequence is TGTGCCAGCAGTTTCTCGACAGGGCACGAGCAGTACTTC.